This entry is about one T cell receptor (beta chain). Its antigen is undetermined. Combined were second doses at about 4 or about 12 weeks. Trimming cost V 2 bases and J 1 base, with 11 bases left between them. This CDR3 is 15 amino acids long. Germline V gene data show CDR1 as KGHSY and CDR2 as FQNENV. This entry comes from a study of T cell responses to AZD1222 COVID-19 vaccine. The protocol was immunoSEQ multiplex PCR, while the TCRdb copy is restricted to in-frame clones and leaves out a portion. The sample consists of tens of thousands of clones, 80% to 95% of them appearing once. Overall study results and limits: Spike-specific TCR breadth and depth were elevated following two AZD1222 doses. It was only after the peak T cell response that any repertoires were sampled.

The V and J genes are TRBV16 and TRBJ1-2; D gene unclear. The sample here was peripheral blood, taken 28 days after the second AZD1222 dose. The receptor comes from an adult who received the AZD1222 COVID-19 vaccine. CDR3 loop: CASSQLLLSNYGYTF. DNA of the CDR3: TGTGCCAGCAGCCAACTTCTGTTAAGTAACTATGGCTACACCTTC.